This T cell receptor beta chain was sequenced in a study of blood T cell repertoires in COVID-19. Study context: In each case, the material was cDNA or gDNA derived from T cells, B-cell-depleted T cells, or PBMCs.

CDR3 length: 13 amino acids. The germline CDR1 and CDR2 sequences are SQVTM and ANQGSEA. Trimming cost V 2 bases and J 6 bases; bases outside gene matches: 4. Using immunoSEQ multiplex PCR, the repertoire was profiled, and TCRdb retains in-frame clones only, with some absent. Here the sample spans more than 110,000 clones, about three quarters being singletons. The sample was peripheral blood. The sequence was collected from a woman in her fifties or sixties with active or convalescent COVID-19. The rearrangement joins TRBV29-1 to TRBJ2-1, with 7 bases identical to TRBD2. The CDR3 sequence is CSVERWGGNEQFF. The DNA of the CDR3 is TGCAGCGTTGAAAGATGGGGGGGCAATGAGCAGTTCTTC.